Below are 32 T cell receptor beta chains sequenced from a single sample in a study of OX40 agonist ivuxolimab in advanced cancers. The assay was immunoSEQ multiplex PCR, and TCRdb's table has in-frame clones only and misses some. The sample records about 43,000 clones, about 91% being singletons. Sequenced material: CD4+ or CD8+ T cells sorted from blood, taken in a trial of the OX40 agonist ivuxolimab. These receptors originate from an adult with an advanced solid tumor such as melanoma, head and neck, liver or kidney cancer.

The chain carries TRBV28 and TRBJ2-5; D is possibly TRBD1 or TRBD2 (5 bases each). Per germline, CDR1 MDHEN and CDR2 SYDVKM. The CDR3 extends over 16 amino acids. V dropped 5 bases and J dropped 0 bases, with 16 bases sitting between them. The CDR3 DNA reads TGTGCCAGCAGTCCCGGGGCCGCATTTTACCAAGAGACCCAGTACTTC. This codes for CASSPGAAFYQETQYF.

This chain joins TRBV28 and TRBJ2-5, with TRBD2 matching 8 bases. V trimming: 2 bases; J trimming: 1 base; junction bases outside the gene matches: 3. This CDR3 is 15 amino acids long. The germline gives CDR1 MDHEN, CDR2 SYDVKM. CDR3: CASSLRRGVQETQYF. The CDR3 DNA reads as TGTGCCAGCAGTTTAAGGCGGGGGGTCCAAGAGACCCAGTACTTC.

Relative to its sample, this clone is medium-sized. This chain links TRBV4-1 with TRBJ2-7; D is unresolved. The CDR3 covers 14 residues. The V gene lost 1 base and the J gene lost 2 bases, with 9 bases spanning the gap. Per germline, CDR1 MGHRA and CDR2 YSYEKL. CDR3 sequence: CASSQAATTYEQYF. CDR3 nucleotide sequence: TGCGCCAGCAGCCAAGCAGCGACCACCTACGAGCAGTACTTC.

V and J are TRBV7-9 and TRBJ2-7; 8 positions match TRBD2. V was clipped by 4 bases and J by 3 bases; unmatched bases: 17. Germline values: CDR1 SEHNR, CDR2 FQNEAQ (reference sequence). This CDR3 has 18 residues. The CDR3 nucleotides read TGTGCCAGCAGCTCCCACTATAGGTCCAGCGGGAGTTACTACGAGCAGTACTTC. Residues: CASSSHYRSSGSYYEQYF. Based on the CDR3 plus reference TRBV7-9 and TRBJ2-7, the full variable domain is DTGVSQNPRHKITKRGQNVTFRCDPISEHNRLYWYRQTLGQGPEFLTYFQNEAQLEKSRLLSDRFSAERPKGSFSTLEIQRTEQGDSAMYLCASSSHYRSSGSYYEQYFGPGTRLTVT.

The rearrangement links TRBV27 to TRBJ2-7, with 8 bases fitting TRBD1. V lost 4 bases to trimming and J lost 0 bases; unmatched junction nucleotides: 8. There are 16 residues in the CDR3. Germline-derived CDR1 and CDR2 are MNHEY and SMNVEV (reference sequence). Written as DNA, the CDR3 is TGTGCCAGCAGTTCCTCCGGGACAGGATACTCCTACGAGCAGTACTTC. It specifies CASSSSGTGYSYEQYF.

This chain connects TRBV7-6 to TRBJ2-1, with a weak D call TRBD1 (6 bases). The V end lost 0 bases, the J end lost 0 bases, and 15 bases lay between the germline ends. The CDR3 extends over 18 amino acids. Germline-derived CDR1 and CDR2 are SGHVS and FNYEAQ. The CDR3 region has the DNA TGTGCCAGCAGCTTAGCGATCAGGGGCGGCTACTCCTACAATGAGCAGTTCTTC. It encodes CASSLAIRGGYSYNEQFF.

Only one count was recorded for this clone. The CDR3 sequence is CASTFSRASHHEQYF. The DNA of the CDR3 is TGTGCCAGCACCTTTTCGAGGGCTAGTCACCACGAGCAGTACTTC. V usage is TRBV28 and J usage is TRBJ2-5; TRBD2 is a possible D gene (5 bases). The last part of the DNA fits TRBJ2-7 better; the J call may be wrong. This CDR3 has 15 residues. Germline V lookup: CDR1 MDHEN, CDR2 SYDVKM.

The chain is built from TRBV13 and TRBJ2-7; 10 positions match TRBD2. In germline, CDR1 is PRHDT, CDR2 FYEKMQ (reference sequence). There are 16 residues in the CDR3. The V segment lost 1 base and the J segment 1 base; nucleotides outside the gene matches: 4. CDR3 region: CASSLVTSGVSYEQYF. The CDR3 coding sequence is TGTGCCAGCAGCTTAGTCACTAGCGGGGTATCCTACGAGCAGTACTTC. Supplemented by reference TRBV13 and TRBJ2-7, the full variable domain reads AAGVIQSPRHLIKEKRETATLKCYPIPRHDTVYWYQQGPGQDPQFLISFYEKMQSDKGSIPDRFSAQQFSDYHSELNMSSLELGDSALYFCASSLVTSGVSYEQYFGPGTRLTVT.

This chain uses TRBV6-4 with TRBJ2-2, with D unresolved. CDR1 and CDR2 from the germline V gene are MRHNA and SNTAGT. This CDR3 is 15 amino acids long. Trimming stripped 2 bases from V and 6 bases from J, with 13 bases between. The CDR3 loop is CASSDNSRRPGELFF. Here the CDR3 DNA reads TGTGCCAGCAGTGACAACAGCCGGAGACCCGGGGAGCTGTTTTTT.

The CDR3 DNA sequence: TGCGCCAGCAGCTTTCGGGGGAGCAATGAGCAGTTCTTC. Amino acid sequence: CASSFRGSNEQFF. The rearrangement links TRBV5-1 to TRBJ2-1; perhaps TRBD2 as D (6 bases). The CDR3 length is 13 residues. Germline-derived CDR1 and CDR2 are SGHRS and YFSETQ. V was shortened by 2 bases and J by 6 bases, with 9 bases between the two germline ends.

This clone appeared a single time. The genes are TRBV7-9 and TRBJ1-1; a weak D match, TRBD1 (6 bases). This CDR3 has 14 amino acids. Germline lookup yields CDR1 SEHNR and CDR2 FQNEAQ (reference sequence). The V gene lost 5 bases and the J gene lost 0 bases, with 10 bases spanning the gap. CDR3 in amino acids: CASSPQGLNTEAFF. DNA of the CDR3: TGTGCCAGCAGCCCACAGGGCCTGAACACTGAAGCTTTCTTT.

CDR3 in DNA: TGTGCCAGCAGCTTAGGTGGTAGCGGACTCACAGATACGCAGTATTTT. As protein: CASSLGGSGLTDTQYF. The rearrangement joins TRBV11-1 to TRBJ2-3; TRBD2 is a possible D gene (6 bases). Trimming removed 1 base at V and 2 bases at J, with 13 bases between. CDR1 and CDR2 (germline): SGHAT, FQDESV (reference sequence). The CDR3 has 16 amino acids.

V usage is TRBV7-8 and J usage is TRBJ2-1, with a possible D match to TRBD2 (5 bases). With 1 base removed from V and 10 bases from J, the gap between germline ends came to 14 bases. This CDR3 is built from 14 residues. Per the germline V gene, CDR1 is SGHVS and CDR2 is FQNEAQ. The CDR3 DNA is TGTGCCAGCAGCTTAGGGCTAGGAGGCACCGAGCAGTTCTTC. Translation: CASSLGLGGTEQFF.

This chain joins TRBV28 and TRBJ2-7; 7 bases are shared with TRBD1. Per the germline V gene, CDR1 is MDHEN and CDR2 is SYDVKM. Trimming at V came to 6 bases and at J to 4 bases, leaving 6 bases not matched to a gene. This CDR3 is 13 amino acids long. The CDR3, as DNA: TGTGCCAGCAGGCCCACAGGGGAATACGAGCAGTACTTC. Protein: CASRPTGEYEQYF.

The rearrangement uses TRBV28 and TRBJ2-7; D unclear. The CDR3 covers 14 residues. Germline loops: CDR1 MDHEN, CDR2 SYDVKM. V was cut by 3 bases and J by 0 bases, with 9 bases left in between. CDR3 nucleotide sequence: TGTGCCAGCAGTTTGCTTCAGGACTCCTACGAGCAGTACTTC. Translation: CASSLLQDSYEQYF.

The chain couples TRBV9 to TRBJ2-3, with 8 bases fitting TRBD1. This CDR3 spans 16 amino acids. With V trimmed by 2 bases and J by 3 bases, 8 bases remained unmatched. CDR1 is SGDLS, CDR2 YYNGEE, per germline. CDR3 residues: CASSVDSGGGTDTQYF. For the CDR3, the DNA is TGTGCCAGCAGCGTCGACTCAGGGGGCGGAACAGATACGCAGTATTTT.

There are a few counts of this clone. The chain is built from TRBV4-1 and TRBJ2-7; no reliable D call. Germline V gene sequence: CDR1 MGHRA, CDR2 YSYEKL. The V end was cut by 5 bases, the J end by 2 bases, with 10 bases between. The length of the CDR3 is 13 residues. This CDR3 is CASSDSVAYEQYF. The CDR3 DNA reads TGCGCCAGCAGCGACTCCGTGGCCTACGAGCAGTACTTC.

The rearrangement links TRBV5-6 to TRBJ2-7, with D possibly matching TRBD1 (5 bases). V dropped 0 bases and J dropped 2 bases, with 9 bases sitting between them. Looked up from germline, CDR1 is SGHDT and CDR2 is YYEEEE. This CDR3 comprises 14 residues. CDR3 DNA: TGTGCCAGCAGCTTGGCCGGCAGGGCCTACGAGCAGTACTTC. It codes for CASSLAGRAYEQYF.

This chain connects TRBV11-2 to TRBJ2-1, with a possible D match to TRBD2 (6 bases). This CDR3 has 18 amino acids. The V end was cut by 5 bases, the J end by 0 bases, with 20 bases between. Germline V CDR1 and CDR2: SGHAT, FQNNGV. CDR3 in amino acids: CASSPLDPRGYSYNEQFF. The CDR3 DNA sequence: TGTGCCAGCAGCCCACTAGACCCGCGGGGTTACTCCTACAATGAGCAGTTCTTC.

The chain combines TRBV27 with TRBJ2-3, with D hard to call. The CDR3 runs to 13 residues. V gave up 2 bases and J gave up 1 base, with 4 bases separating them. The germline V gene encodes CDR1 MNHEY and CDR2 SMNVEV (reference sequence). CDR3 nucleotides: TGTGCCAGCAGTTTAGCCGGCACAGATACGCAGTATTTT. This codes for CASSLAGTDTQYF.

The chain couples TRBV30 to TRBJ2-2; D is ambiguous. CDR1 and CDR2 from the germline V gene are GTSNPN and SVGIG (reference sequence). V was trimmed by 7 bases and J by 5 bases, leaving 8 bases between them. The CDR3 extends over 11 amino acids. CDR3 nucleotide sequence: TGTGCCTTGCAATGGACCGGGGAGCTGTTTTTT. Translation gives CALQWTGELFF.

The chain employs TRBV27 and TRBJ1-2, with 7 positions matching TRBD1. The CDR3 runs to 13 residues. The trim removed 7 bases at V and 4 bases at J, leaving 6 bases unmatched. Per the germline V gene, CDR1 is MNHEY and CDR2 is SMNVEV (reference sequence). The CDR3 coding sequence is TGTGCCAGCAAGCCAGGGGGTAGCTATGGCTACACCTTC. Translating gives CASKPGGSYGYTF.

Within the sample, this clone is medium-sized (0.01 to 0.1%). The chain employs TRBV7-9 and TRBJ2-1; 8 bases line up with TRBD2. The CDR3 loop spans 13 amino acids. Germline CDR1 is SEHNR and CDR2 is FQNEAQ (reference sequence). V lost 3 bases, J lost 10 bases, and 5 bases stayed unmatched. CDR3 bases: TGTGCCAGCAGCTTCCCTAGCGGGCGAGAGCAGTTCTTC. Amino acids: CASSFPSGREQFF.

This chain links TRBV27 with TRBJ1-3; D may be TRBD1 (5 bases). V was trimmed by 2 bases and J by 5 bases, leaving 13 bases between them. Germline loops: CDR1 MNHEY, CDR2 SMNVEV (reference sequence). The CDR3 sequence is 15 residues long. The CDR3 reads CASSLHGQRRNTIYF. The CDR3 nucleotides are TGTGCCAGCAGTTTACATGGACAAAGACGAAACACCATATATTTT.

In nucleotides, the CDR3 is TGTGCCAGCAGTCTGACAGGGACTGAGCAGTTCTTC. As protein: CASSLTGTEQFF. The chain is built from TRBV27 and TRBJ2-1; TRBD1 agrees at 7 bases. There are 12 residues in the CDR3. Losses at the gene ends were 5 bases for V and 9 bases for J; bases not matched to a gene: 4. Per germline, CDR1 MNHEY and CDR2 SMNVEV (reference sequence).

This chain uses TRBV6-1 with TRBJ2-6; TRBD2 might be the D (5 bases). Germline V gives CDR1 MNHNS, CDR2 SASEGT. The ends were cut back, 2 bases at V and 0 bases at J, with 14 bases in the middle. The CDR3 covers 18 residues. The CDR3, as DNA: TGTGCCAGCAGTGAAATGACTACTATGCTCTCTGGGGCCAACGTCCTGACTTTC. Translated: CASSEMTTMLSGANVLTF.

The chain employs TRBV5-1 and TRBJ2-5, with 8 bases aligning to TRBD2. The CDR3 runs to 14 residues. V lost 4 bases and J lost 3; bases outside the gene matches: 5. Germline CDR1 reads SGHRS; CDR2 reads YFSETQ. Here the CDR3 reads CASSRTSKKETQYF. The DNA for the CDR3 is TGCGCCAGCAGCCGGACTAGCAAAAAAGAGACCCAGTACTTC.

The rearrangement links TRBV7-3 to TRBJ2-1; perhaps TRBD2 as D (6 bases). Germline V gene lookup returns CDR1 SGHTA and CDR2 FQGTGA. Trimming took off 2 bases at V and 0 bases at J, with 14 bases between the two ends. This CDR3 region has 17 residues. CDR3 loop: CASSLGVAGSSYNEQFF. In DNA form, the CDR3 reads TGTGCCAGCAGCTTAGGGGTGGCGGGGAGCTCCTACAATGAGCAGTTCTTC. Full variable domain (remainder filled in from reference TRBV7-3 and TRBJ2-1): GAGVSQTPSNKVTEKGKYVELRCDPISGHTALYWYRQSLGQGPEFLIYFQGTGAADDSGLPNDRFFAVRPEGSVSTLKIQRTERGDSAVYLCASSLGVAGSSYNEQFFGPGTRLTVL.

The chain employs TRBV9 and TRBJ2-1; TRBD1 or TRBD2 may be the D gene (5 bases each). Germline values: CDR1 SGDLS, CDR2 YYNGEE. Trimming cost V 0 bases and J 8 bases, with 15 bases left between them. This CDR3 has 15 amino acids. CDR3 bases: TGTGCCAGCAGCGTAGAATCGGGGCCCCTCTATGAGCAGTTCTTC. Encoded protein: CASSVESGPLYEQFF.

The chain has TRBV18 and TRBJ1-1, with 7 bases that match TRBD1. The trim removed 1 base at V and 10 bases at J, leaving 15 bases unmatched. This CDR3 spans 16 amino acids. Germline V gene data show CDR1 as KGHSH and CDR2 as LQKENI. Here the CDR3 DNA reads TGTGCCAGCTCACCACTTTATCTTCGACAGGGTAAGGGAGCTTTCTTT. It is translated as CASSPLYLRQGKGAFF. The full variable domain, in which reference TRBV18 and TRBJ1-1 provide the parts outside the CDR3, is NAGVMQNPRHLVRRRGQEARLRCSPMKGHSHVYWYRQLPEEGLKFMVYLQKENIIDESGMPKERFSAEFPKEGPSILRIQQVVRGDSAAYFCASSPLYLRQGKGAFFGQGTRLTVV.

This chain joins TRBV6-5 and TRBJ2-2; D may be TRBD2 (6 bases). This CDR3 region has 12 residues. Germline V CDR1 and CDR2: MNHEY, SVGAGI. Trimming removed 11 bases at V and 5 bases at J, with 12 bases between. CDR3 sequence reads: CASGVGTGELFF. The DNA of the CDR3 is TGTGCCTCGGGGGTAGGGACCGGGGAGCTGTTTTTT.

The chain joins TRBV7-9 to TRBJ2-1; 8 nucleotides line up with TRBD2. The V segment lost 2 bases and the J segment 5 bases; nucleotides outside the gene matches: 14. Per germline, CDR1 SEHNR and CDR2 FQNEAQ (reference sequence). The CDR3 spans 18 residues. DNA for the CDR3: TGTGCCAGCAGCTTAAGATCGATCGGGAGGGCCATCAACAATGAGCAGTTCTTC. Translation gives CASSLRSIGRAINNEQFF. Using reference TRBV7-9 and TRBJ2-1 for the parts outside the CDR3, the full variable domain is DTGVSQNPRHKITKRGQNVTFRCDPISEHNRLYWYRQTLGQGPEFLTYFQNEAQLEKSRLLSDRFSAERPKGSFSTLEIQRTEQGDSAMYLCASSLRSIGRAINNEQFFGPGTRLTVL.